The 29 T cell receptor beta chains below were found in one sample sequenced in a study of blood T cell repertoires in COVID-19. Sequencing used immunoSEQ multiplex PCR; TCRdb keeps in-frame clones, though not all of them. The sample records over 35,000 clones, roughly 92% being singletons. The sequencing sample was made of peripheral blood. The origin of the receptors is a man aged 45 to 65 with active COVID-19.

The genes are TRBV14 and TRBJ1-1, with 9 nucleotides matching TRBD1. With 2 bases clipped from V and 4 bases from J, the junction kept 8 bases outside the gene matches. The length of the CDR3 is 16 residues. The germline V gene has CDR1 SGHDN and CDR2 FVKESK. CDR3 protein: CASSQTGTGRLTEAFF. The CDR3 DNA sequence: TGTGCCAGCAGCCAAACCGGGACAGGGAGACTCACTGAAGCTTTCTTT.

V gene TRBV30 combines with J gene TRBJ1-1; maybe TRBD1 (6 bases). V lost 6 bases and J 11 bases, leaving 16 bases between the germline ends. Germline V CDR1 and CDR2: GTSNPN, SVGIG (reference sequence). The CDR3 loop spans 11 amino acids. The chain's CDR3 is CACSQGLSAFF. In DNA, the CDR3 is TGTGCCTGCAGTCAGGGGTTAAGCGCTTTCTTT.

The chain combines TRBV2 with TRBJ2-4; 7 bases line up with TRBD2. The V segment lost 7 bases and the J segment 7 bases; nucleotides outside the gene matches: 7. CDR1 and CDR2 (germline): SNHLY, FYNNEI. The length of the CDR3 is 13 residues. CDR3 amino acids: CASIGLVTNIQYF. The CDR3 DNA sequence: TGTGCCAGCATCGGACTAGTGACCAACATTCAGTACTTC.

The V gene is TRBV5-1, the J gene TRBJ2-1; no definite D call. V gave up 0 bases and J gave up 7 bases, with 11 bases separating them. The germline gives CDR1 SGHRS, CDR2 YFSETQ. The CDR3 has 14 amino acids. The CDR3 spells CASSLGAESNEQFF. The CDR3 DNA reads as TGCGCCAGCAGCTTGGGTGCAGAATCTAATGAGCAGTTCTTC. The entire variable domain, with the rest obtained from reference TRBV5-1 and TRBJ2-1, is as follows: KAGVTQTPRYLIKTRGQQVTLSCSPISGHRSVSWYQQTPGQGLQFLFEYFSETQRNKGNFPGRFSGRQFSNSRSEMNVSTLELGDSALYLCASSLGAESNEQFFGPGTRLTVL.

The chain has TRBV24-1 and TRBJ1-2; no reliable D call. Germline CDR1 reads KGHDR; CDR2 reads SFDVKD. Trimming took off 4 bases at V and 0 bases at J, with 5 bases between the two ends. CDR3 length: 13 amino acids. CDR3 residues: CATSDSANYGYTF. CDR3 DNA: TGTGCCACCAGTGACTCCGCTAACTATGGCTACACCTTC.

V usage is TRBV19 and J usage is TRBJ2-1, with D tentatively TRBD2 (6 bases). The CDR3 totals 18 residues. CDR1 and CDR2 (germline): LNHDA, SQIVND (reference sequence). The V end was cut by 3 bases, the J end by 4 bases, with 22 bases between. CDR3 DNA: TGTGCCAGTAGTATCGACGGACGGACGGGGAGGTCATACAATGAGCAGTTCTTC. Translating gives CASSIDGRTGRSYNEQFF.

This chain connects TRBV9 to TRBJ2-5; TRBD2 agrees at 11 bases. Unmatched junction bases numbered 6, after V lost 3 bases and J lost 5 bases. There are 15 residues in the CDR3. Germline V gene lookup returns CDR1 SGDLS and CDR2 YYNGEE. CDR3 region: CASSAGTSGLETQYF. The CDR3 DNA reads TGTGCCAGCAGCGCGGGGACTAGCGGCCTGGAGACCCAGTACTTC. The full variable domain, with the rest looked up from reference TRBV9 and TRBJ2-5, is DSGVTQTPKHLITATGQRVTLRCSPRSGDLSVYWYQQSLDQGLQFLIQYYNGEERAKGNILERFSAQQFPDLHSELNLSSLELGDSALYFCASSAGTSGLETQYFGPGTRLLVL.

The rearrangement joins TRBV6-5 to TRBJ2-7, with TRBD2 as a possible D gene (5 bases). CDR1 MNHEY and CDR2 SVGAGI come from the germline V gene. The CDR3 loop spans 13 amino acids. Trimming pared 2 bases from V and 6 bases from J, leaving 11 bases between. The chain's CDR3 is CASSYTRVREQYF. The CDR3 DNA follows: TGTGCCAGCAGTTACACGAGGGTTCGCGAGCAGTACTTC.

The rearrangement joins TRBV28 to TRBJ2-2, with D possibly matching TRBD2 (5 bases). The germline V gene has CDR1 MDHEN and CDR2 SYDVKM. This CDR3 spans 13 amino acids. V was clipped by 1 base and J by 6 bases, with 6 bases between them. CDR3 protein: CASSLSSPGELFF. CDR3 DNA sequence: TGTGCCAGCAGTTTATCTAGCCCCGGGGAGCTGTTTTTT.

This chain uses TRBV28 with TRBJ1-2, with unresolved D. Germline values: CDR1 MDHEN, CDR2 SYDVKM. V was cut by 3 bases and J by 8 bases, with 13 bases left in between. The CDR3 contains 13 residues. The CDR3 nucleotides are TGTGCCAGCAGTTTCGCGGGCTGGAGCGGCTACACCTTC. Its protein is CASSFAGWSGYTF.

The chain has TRBV19 and TRBJ2-1; TRBD2 agrees at 11 bases. CDR3 length: 17 residues. CDR1 is LNHDA, CDR2 SQIVND, per germline (reference sequence). V was clipped by 7 bases and J by 3 bases; unmatched bases: 11. CDR3 loop: CASTDGSLAGGYNEQFF. In nucleotides, the CDR3 is TGTGCCAGTACCGATGGGTCCCTAGCGGGAGGCTACAATGAGCAGTTCTTC.

This chain uses TRBV6-5 with TRBJ2-5; D not resolved. The CDR3 consists of 12 residues. The V gene lost 4 bases and the J gene lost 6 bases, with 9 bases spanning the gap. Germline CDR1 MNHEY, CDR2 SVGAGI. The chain's CDR3 is CASSSQLKTQYF. For the CDR3, the DNA is TGTGCCAGCAGTTCCCAGTTAAAGACCCAGTACTTC.

The chain carries TRBV18 and TRBJ2-1; the match to TRBD2 covers 14 bases. The V and J ends lost 3 bases and 11 bases, in that order; junction bases with no gene match: 6. Germline V CDR1 and CDR2: KGHSH, LQKENI. The CDR3 sequence is 15 residues long. In nucleotides, the CDR3 is TGTGCCAGCTCACCGACTAGCGGGGGGGGAATGAAGCAGTTCTTC. This gives the protein CASSPTSGGGMKQFF.

The chain employs TRBV30 and TRBJ1-1, with 9 bases fitting TRBD1. CDR1 is GTSNPN, CDR2 SVGIG, per germline (reference sequence). This CDR3 spans 13 amino acids. V dropped 4 bases and J dropped 4; count of bases not matched to a gene: 4. CDR3: CAWTGTGFTEAFF. Written as DNA, the CDR3 is TGTGCCTGGACCGGGACAGGGTTCACTGAAGCTTTCTTT.

The J gene is TRBJ2-3, the V gene TRBV18, with 14 bases aligning to TRBD2. CDR1 is KGHSH, CDR2 LQKENI, per germline. The CDR3 spans 16 residues. Trimming cost V 6 bases and J 4 bases; bases outside gene matches: 6. In DNA, the CDR3 is TGTGCCAGCTCGCTGACTAGCGGGAGGGCCCCAGATACGCAGTATTTT. This sequence encodes CASSLTSGRAPDTQYF. Supplemented by reference TRBV18 and TRBJ2-3, the full variable domain reads NAGVMQNPRHLVRRRGQEARLRCSPMKGHSHVYWYRQLPEEGLKFMVYLQKENIIDESGMPKERFSAEFPKEGPSILRIQQVVRGDSAAYFCASSLTSGRAPDTQYFGPGTRLTVL.

The V call is TRBV20-1, the J call TRBJ1-6; no clear D gene. Trimming removed 6 bases at V and 10 bases at J, with 10 bases between. CDR3 length equals 11 residues. CDR1 is DFQATT and CDR2 is SNEGSKA in the germline V gene (reference sequence). CDR3: CSAGSESPLHF. CDR3 nucleotide sequence: TGCAGTGCAGGGAGCGAATCACCCCTCCACTTT.

The V call is TRBV3-1 (or the pseudogene TRBV3-2), the J call TRBJ2-2; a weak D match, TRBD2 (5 bases). Looked up from germline, CDR1 is LGHDT and CDR2 is YNNKEL (reference sequence). Between the trimmed V and J ends, which lost 0 bases and 3 bases, there was a span of 11 bases. The CDR3 consists of 16 residues. For the CDR3, the DNA is TGTGCCAGCAGCCAAGACTATCGAGCGGACACCGGGGAGCTGTTTTTT. It translates to CASSQDYRADTGELFF.

The DNA for the CDR3 is TGTGCCAGCAGCCAAGACGGGGGACAGACAGGGGGCTTGAACGAGCAGTACTTC. Translated, it gives CASSQDGGQTGGLNEQYF. The chain couples TRBV3-1 (or the pseudogene TRBV3-2) to TRBJ2-7; 10 bases align to TRBD1. Trimming removed 0 bases from V and 5 bases from J; junction bases left unmatched: 13. Germline CDR1 is LGHDT and CDR2 is YNNKEL (reference sequence). This CDR3 contains 18 residues.

The V call is TRBV27, the J call TRBJ1-2; D is uncertain. Between the trimmed V and J ends, which lost 2 bases and 3 bases, there was a span of 7 bases. Looked up from germline, CDR1 is MNHEY and CDR2 is SMNVEV (reference sequence). The CDR3 covers 13 residues. The CDR3 loop reads CASSLKEDYGYTF. The CDR3 DNA reads as TGTGCCAGCAGTTTAAAGGAGGACTATGGCTACACCTTC.

To note about this clone: A junction end diverges from the germline sequence, so it may reflect a read error. V and J are TRBV11-2 and TRBJ2-7, with 10 bases lining up with TRBD2. This CDR3 has 14 residues. The V gene's germline CDR1 is SGHAT and CDR2 FQNNGV. The CDR3 spells CASSLAGGIYEQYF. As DNA, the CDR3 is TGTGCCAGCAGTTTAGCGGGAGGAATATACGAGCAGTACTTC.

J is TRBJ2-5 and V is TRBV20-1; D uncertain. Per germline, CDR1 DFQATT and CDR2 SNEGSKA (reference sequence). V shed 6 bases and J shed 3 bases, with 5 bases lying between them. The CDR3 is 10 residues long. CDR3 protein: CSATEETQYF. CDR3 DNA: TGCAGTGCCACAGAAGAGACCCAGTACTTC.

The gene calls are TRBV28 and TRBJ1-6; 10 bases match TRBD1. CDR3 length: 16 amino acids. The ends lost 5 bases at V and 0 bases at J; junction bases unmatched: 1. Germline V gene data show CDR1 as MDHEN and CDR2 as SYDVKM. CDR3 nucleotides: TGTGCCAGCAGTAGGGACAGGGGCTCCTATAATTCACCCCTCCACTTT. Its translation: CASSRDRGSYNSPLHF. The variable domain in full, with the rest retrieved from reference TRBV28 and TRBJ1-6, is DVKVTQSSRYLVKRTGEKVFLECVQDMDHENMFWYRQDPGLGLRLIYFSYDVKMKEKGDIPEGYSVSREKKERFSLILESASTNQTSMYLCASSRDRGSYNSPLHFGNGTRLTVT.

The chain uses TRBV5-1 and TRBJ2-3; 9 bases map to TRBD2. The CDR3 is 15 residues long. The germline gives CDR1 SGHRS, CDR2 YFSETQ. V lost 7 bases to trimming and J lost 5 bases; unmatched junction nucleotides: 11. CDR3 sequence (DNA): TGCGCCAGCCACCTCCGGGGACTAGCTGAAGATACGCAGTATTTT. It codes for CASHLRGLAEDTQYF.

The gene calls are TRBV4-1 and TRBJ1-1; a possible D gene is TRBD1 (6 bases). Looked up from germline, CDR1 is MGHRA and CDR2 is YSYEKL. The CDR3 consists of 18 residues. Trimming removed 4 bases at V and 1 base at J, with 22 bases between. The CDR3 nucleotides read TGCGCCAGCAGCCTCGACGGGACACCGAAGAATAGGAACACTGAAGCTTTCTTT. Its translation: CASSLDGTPKNRNTEAFF.

This chain joins TRBV15 and TRBJ2-5, with 10 bases fitting TRBD1. Trimming took 0 bases from V and 6 from J; bases not matched to a gene: 13. Germline CDR1 reads LNHNV; CDR2 reads YYDKDF (reference sequence). The CDR3 totals 18 residues. The CDR3 nucleotides are TGTGCCACCAGCAGAGATAGGACCGGGGACAGGGGTTCGAAGACCCAGTACTTC. Protein product: CATSRDRTGDRGSKTQYF.

The chain employs TRBV18 and TRBJ2-2, with D possibly TRBD1 on 6 matching bases. The germline gives CDR1 KGHSH, CDR2 LQKENI. V was shortened by 6 bases and J by 2 bases, with 16 bases between the two germline ends. The CDR3 has 16 residues. CDR3 coding DNA: TGTGCCAGCTCTACCTCCGGGACAACTAACACCGGGGAGCTGTTTTTT. Amino acids: CASSTSGTTNTGELFF.

The chain carries TRBV24-1 and TRBJ2-1; the match to TRBD2 covers 14 bases. The germline V gene encodes CDR1 KGHDR and CDR2 SFDVKD. The CDR3 runs 20 residues. Germline trimming cut 2 bases from V and 0 bases from J; bases unmatched to any gene: 8. The CDR3 spells CATSDWPGLAGEGSYNEQFF. For the CDR3, the DNA is TGTGCCACCAGTGATTGGCCGGGACTAGCGGGAGAGGGCTCCTACAATGAGCAGTTCTTC.

The chain carries TRBV19 and TRBJ1-6; 8 nucleotides agree with TRBD1. The length of the CDR3 is 14 residues. J was trimmed by 9 bases and V by 5 bases; bases with no gene match: 6. From germline, CDR1 is LNHDA and CDR2 SQIVND (reference sequence). Here the CDR3 DNA reads TGTGCCAGTAGTCCACTACAGGGGGTTTCACCCCTCCACTTT. It yields the protein CASSPLQGVSPLHF. The full variable domain, with the rest looked up from reference TRBV19 and TRBJ1-6, is DGGITQSPKYLFRKEGQNVTLSCEQNLNHDAMYWYRQDPGQGLRLIYYSQIVNDFQKGDIAEGYSVSREKKESFPLTVTSAQKNPTAFYLCASSPLQGVSPLHFGNGTRLTVT.

The chain joins TRBV5-8 to TRBJ2-5, with 7 nucleotides matching TRBD2. This CDR3 region has 15 residues. V trimming: 4 bases; J trimming: 5 bases; junction bases outside the gene matches: 11. The germline V gene has CDR1 SGHTS and CDR2 YDEGEE. CDR3 in DNA: TGTGCCAGCAGCCTTAAAGGGAGGGAATGGGAGACCCAGTACTTC. Translated: CASSLKGREWETQYF. Based on the CDR3 plus reference TRBV5-8 and TRBJ2-5, the full variable domain is EAGVTQSPTHLIKTRGQQATLRCSPISGHTSVYWYQQALGLGLQFLLWYDEGEERNRGNFPPRFSGRQFPNYSSELNVNALELEDSALYLCASSLKGREWETQYFGPGTRLLVL.